These T cell receptor beta chains were read from a single sample in a study of CXCR3-negative and CXCR3-positive naive CD8 T cells. TCRdb re-called the 5' RACE reads and shows each CDR3 protein once, DNA omitted. The listing records about 150,000 distinct CDR3 sequences. Material for sequencing was naive CXCR3+ CD8+ T cells from blood. Receptors were obtained from a human donor in good health. Some clones in this sample may be carry-over from other donors' samples. CDR3s include the opening cysteine and the closing phenylalanine or tryptophan.

J,V,CDR3
TRBJ1-4,TRBV5-5,CASSSWDSDEKLFF
TRBJ2-7,TRBV5-4,CASGSGAYEQYF
TRBJ2-2,TRBV28,CASSPQLAGYTGELFF
TRBJ2-1,TRBV7-6,CASSSGTSGDGNEQFF
TRBJ2-7,TRBV29-1,CSVEARTVSSYEQYF
TRBJ2-1,TRBV5-1,CASSSGLAGIHEQFF
TRBJ1-2,TRBV25-1,CASSEGTGGILNYGYTF
TRBJ1-1,TRBV2,CASSVGTGGRYTEAFF
TRBJ1-1,TRBV9,CASSPWDRVDTEAFF
TRBJ2-2,TRBV7-9,CASSLAPGLAIPGELFF
TRBJ2-2,TRBV2,CASSGKTGELFF
TRBJ2-1,TRBV20-1,CSARDPASGLSSYNEQFF
TRBJ2-1,TRBV7-3,CASSLGQGARNEQFF
TRBJ2-7,TRBV19,CATQRGYEQYF
TRBJ2-5,TRBV24-1,CATSDFPREETQYF
TRBJ2-2,TRBV29-1,CSVETGDTGELFF
TRBJ2-7,TRBV7-9,CASSLEVWAYEQYF
TRBJ2-3,TRBV3-1,CASSQDQRDRIRTDTQYF
TRBJ1-2,TRBV14,CASRAGADYGYTF
TRBJ1-1,TRBV4-2,CASSQVENTGNTEAFF
TRBJ1-3,TRBV29-1,CSVEDLNGFSEAGNTIYF
TRBJ1-5,TRBV4-1,CASSLMGTGPNQPQHF
TRBJ2-1,TRBV4-2,CASSLSWREENEQLF
TRBJ2-7,TRBV7-8,CASSPRRGSMPYEQYF
TRBJ1-1,TRBV27,CASSFTGNTEAFF
TRBJ2-1,TRBV12-3/TRBV12-4,CASSRGLAGDTVNEQFF
TRBJ2-7,TRBV6-5,CASSTLAGGKQYF
TRBJ2-7,TRBV29-1,CSARAGVSYEQYF
TRBJ2-1,TRBV10-3,CAIKVDNEQFF
TRBJ2-3,TRBV4-1,CASSQVGSDTQYF
TRBJ1-1,TRBV29-1,CSARTGMNTEAFF
TRBJ2-3,TRBV7-8,CASRGLPTITSTDTQYF
TRBJ2-7,TRBV7-8,CASSSTGGIRSYEQYF
TRBJ2-2,TRBV14,CASRGLVGELFF
TRBJ2-7,TRBV15,CATSRDWRGGTYEQYF
TRBJ2-2,TRBV11-1,CASSRKGNTGELFF
TRBJ2-7,TRBV4-1,CASSIGTAYEQYF
TRBJ2-5,TRBV7-2,CASSLPGGSQETQYF
TRBJ2-2,TRBV6-6,CASRPLTSTGELFF
TRBJ1-1,TRBV29-1,CSVDGGRNTEAFF
TRBJ2-1,TRBV20-1,CSARPPRVINYEQFF
TRBJ2-7,TRBV15,CATSGLADTDYEQYF
TRBJ2-7,TRBV28,CASRGTSGSFSYEQYF
TRBJ2-7,TRBV19,CASSIGPGSYEQYF
TRBJ1-1,TRBV29-1,CSVHWEGVGAFF
TRBJ1-1,TRBV7-8,CASSLGTGTGGRTEAFF
TRBJ2-5,TRBV2,CASIKAPGLQETQYF
TRBJ2-7,TRBV9,CASNGGTSLSEQYF
TRBJ2-7,TRBV29-1,CSVEYARGSYEQYF
TRBJ2-7,TRBV12-3/TRBV12-4,CASSPTWGYEQYF
TRBJ2-3,TRBV20-1,CSARDNRGQDTQYF
TRBJ2-5,TRBV7-9,CASSPLEGVRETQYF
TRBJ2-1,TRBV19,CASSIASGRANEQFF